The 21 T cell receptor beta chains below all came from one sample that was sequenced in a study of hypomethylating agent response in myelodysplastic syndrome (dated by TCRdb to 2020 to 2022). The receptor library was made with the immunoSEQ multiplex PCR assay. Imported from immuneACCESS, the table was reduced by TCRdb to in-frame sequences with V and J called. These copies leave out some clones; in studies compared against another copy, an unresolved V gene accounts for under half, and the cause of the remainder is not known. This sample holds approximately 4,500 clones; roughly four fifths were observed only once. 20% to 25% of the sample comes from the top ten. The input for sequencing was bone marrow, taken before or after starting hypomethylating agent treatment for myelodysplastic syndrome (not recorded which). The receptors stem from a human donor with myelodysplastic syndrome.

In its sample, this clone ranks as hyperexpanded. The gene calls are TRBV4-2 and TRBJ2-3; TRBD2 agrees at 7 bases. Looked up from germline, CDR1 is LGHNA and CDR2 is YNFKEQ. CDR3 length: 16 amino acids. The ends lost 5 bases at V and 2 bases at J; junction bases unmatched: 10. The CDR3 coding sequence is TGTGCCAGCAGCGGGTATGGGGGGGTCTCCACAGATACGCAGTATTTT. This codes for CASSGYGGVSTDTQYF.

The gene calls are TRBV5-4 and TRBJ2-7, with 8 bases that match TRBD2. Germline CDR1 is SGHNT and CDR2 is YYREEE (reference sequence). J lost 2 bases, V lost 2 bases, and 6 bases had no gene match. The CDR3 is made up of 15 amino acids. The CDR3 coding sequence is TGTGCCAGCAGCTTTAGAGCGGGGGCTCCCTACGAGCAGTACTTC. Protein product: CASSFRAGAPYEQYF.

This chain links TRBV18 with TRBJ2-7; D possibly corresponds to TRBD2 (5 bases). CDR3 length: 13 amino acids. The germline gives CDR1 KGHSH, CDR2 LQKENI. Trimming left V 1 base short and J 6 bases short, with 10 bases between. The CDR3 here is CASSPLMGSEQYF. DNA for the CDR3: TGTGCCAGCTCACCACTTATGGGGAGCGAGCAGTACTTC.

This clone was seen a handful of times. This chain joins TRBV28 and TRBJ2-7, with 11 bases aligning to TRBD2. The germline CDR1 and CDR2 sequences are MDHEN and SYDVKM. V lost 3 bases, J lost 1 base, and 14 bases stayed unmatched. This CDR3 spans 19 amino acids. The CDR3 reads CASSFPTSGSLLRSYEQYF. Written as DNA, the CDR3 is TGTGCCAGCAGTTTCCCCACTAGCGGGAGTTTGTTACGGTCCTACGAGCAGTACTTC.

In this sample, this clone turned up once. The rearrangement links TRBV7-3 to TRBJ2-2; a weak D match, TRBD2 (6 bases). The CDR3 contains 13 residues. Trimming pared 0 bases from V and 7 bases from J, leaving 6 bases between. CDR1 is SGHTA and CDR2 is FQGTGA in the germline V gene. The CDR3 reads CASSLTEGGELFF. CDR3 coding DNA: TGTGCCAGCAGCTTAACGGAGGGCGGGGAGCTGTTTTTT. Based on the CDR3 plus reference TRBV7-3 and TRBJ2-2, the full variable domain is GAGVSQTPSNKVTEKGKYVELRCDPISGHTALYWYRQSLGQGPEFLIYFQGTGAADDSGLPNDRFFAVRPEGSVSTLKIQRTERGDSAVYLCASSLTEGGELFFGEGSRLTVL.

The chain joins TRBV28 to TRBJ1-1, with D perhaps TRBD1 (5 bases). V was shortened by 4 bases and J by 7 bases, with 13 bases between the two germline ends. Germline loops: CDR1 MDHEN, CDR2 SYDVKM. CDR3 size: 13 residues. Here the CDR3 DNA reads TGTGCCAGCAGTTACGGGGGAGGGTTTGAAGCTTTCTTT. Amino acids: CASSYGGGFEAFF.

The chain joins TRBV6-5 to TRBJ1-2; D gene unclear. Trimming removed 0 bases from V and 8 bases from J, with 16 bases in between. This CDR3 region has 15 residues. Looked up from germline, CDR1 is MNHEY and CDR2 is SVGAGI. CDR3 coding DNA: TGTGCCAGCAGTTACTCGACATCGACTTTGAGGGGCTACACCTTC. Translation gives CASSYSTSTLRGYTF.

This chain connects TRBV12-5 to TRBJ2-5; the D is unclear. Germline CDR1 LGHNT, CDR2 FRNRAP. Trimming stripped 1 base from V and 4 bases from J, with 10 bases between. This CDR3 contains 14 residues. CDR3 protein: CASGLGLPRETQYF. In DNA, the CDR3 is TGTGCTAGTGGTTTGGGACTTCCAAGAGAGACCCAGTACTTC. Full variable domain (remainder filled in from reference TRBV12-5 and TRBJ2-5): DARVTQTPRHKVTEMGQEVTMRCQPILGHNTVFWYRQTMMQGLELLAYFRNRAPLDDSGMPKDRFSAEMPDATLATLKIQPSEPRDSAVYFCASGLGLPRETQYFGPGTRLLVL.

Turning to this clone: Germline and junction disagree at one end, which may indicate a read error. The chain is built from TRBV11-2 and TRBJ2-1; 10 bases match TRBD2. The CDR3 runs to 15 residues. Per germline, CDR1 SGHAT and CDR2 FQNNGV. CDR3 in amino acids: CASSLERTSGNEQFF. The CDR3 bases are TGTGCCAGCAGCCTAGAACGGACTAGCGGAAATGAGCAGTTCTTC.

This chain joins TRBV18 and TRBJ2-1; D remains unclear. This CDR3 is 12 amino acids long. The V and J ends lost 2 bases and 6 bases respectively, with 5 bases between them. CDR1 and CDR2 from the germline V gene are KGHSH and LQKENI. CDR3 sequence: CASSPVGNEQFF. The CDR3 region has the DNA TGTGCCAGCTCACCAGTGGGCAATGAGCAGTTCTTC.

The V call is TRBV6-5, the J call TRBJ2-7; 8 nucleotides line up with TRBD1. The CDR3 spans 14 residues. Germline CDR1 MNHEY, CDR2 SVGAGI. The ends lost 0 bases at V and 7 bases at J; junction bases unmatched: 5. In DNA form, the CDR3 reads TGTGCCAGCAGTTACTCGGACAGGGCTGGGGAGCAGTACTTC. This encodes CASSYSDRAGEQYF.

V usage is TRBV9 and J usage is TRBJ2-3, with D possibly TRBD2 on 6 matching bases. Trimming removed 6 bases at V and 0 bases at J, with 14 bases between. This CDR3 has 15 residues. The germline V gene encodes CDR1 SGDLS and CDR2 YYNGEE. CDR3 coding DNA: TGTGCCAGCACCACGGGAGCTCTAAGCACAGATACGCAGTATTTT. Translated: CASTTGALSTDTQYF.

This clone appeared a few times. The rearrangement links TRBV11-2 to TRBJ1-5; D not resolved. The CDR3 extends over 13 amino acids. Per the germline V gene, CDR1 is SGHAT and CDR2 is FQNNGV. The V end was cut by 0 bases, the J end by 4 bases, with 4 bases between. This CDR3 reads CASSLDRNQPQHF. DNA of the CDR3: TGTGCCAGCAGCTTAGATAGGAATCAGCCCCAGCATTTT.

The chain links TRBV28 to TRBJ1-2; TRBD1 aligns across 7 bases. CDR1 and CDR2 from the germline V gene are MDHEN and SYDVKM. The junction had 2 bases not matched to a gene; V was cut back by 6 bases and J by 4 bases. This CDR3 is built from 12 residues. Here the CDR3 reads CASRRTGYGYTF. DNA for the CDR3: TGTGCCAGCAGACGGACAGGCTATGGCTACACCTTC.

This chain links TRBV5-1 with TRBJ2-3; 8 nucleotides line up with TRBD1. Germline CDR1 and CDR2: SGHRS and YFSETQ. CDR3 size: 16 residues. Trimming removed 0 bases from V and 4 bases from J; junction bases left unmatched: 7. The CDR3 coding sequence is TGCGCCAGCAGCTTGGGAGGGGACAGGAGGGCAGATACGCAGTATTTT. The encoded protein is CASSLGGDRRADTQYF.

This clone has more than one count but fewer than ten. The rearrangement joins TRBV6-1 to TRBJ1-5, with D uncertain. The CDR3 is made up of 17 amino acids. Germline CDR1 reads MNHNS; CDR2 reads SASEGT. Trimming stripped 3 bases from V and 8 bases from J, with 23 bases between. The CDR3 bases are TGTGCCAGCAGTGACCCACAAGGCGGGGAACGGGGAAAGCCCCAGCATTTT. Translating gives CASSDPQGGERGKPQHF.

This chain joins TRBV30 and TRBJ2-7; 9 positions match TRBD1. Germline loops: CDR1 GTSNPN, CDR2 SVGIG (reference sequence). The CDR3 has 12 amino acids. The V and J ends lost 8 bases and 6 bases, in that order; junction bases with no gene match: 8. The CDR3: CARGQGSGEQYF. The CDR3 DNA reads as TGTGCCCGTGGACAGGGGAGCGGCGAGCAGTACTTC.

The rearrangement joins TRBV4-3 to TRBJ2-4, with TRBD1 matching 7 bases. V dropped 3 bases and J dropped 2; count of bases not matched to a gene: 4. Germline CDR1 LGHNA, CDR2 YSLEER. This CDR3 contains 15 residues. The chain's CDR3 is CASSHETGPKNIQYF. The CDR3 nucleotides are TGCGCCAGCAGCCACGAGACAGGGCCCAAAAACATTCAGTACTTC.

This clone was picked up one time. In DNA form, the CDR3 reads TGTGCCAGCAGTGACGAGGGGGGCGGCAATGAGCAGTTCTTC. It translates to CASSDEGGGNEQFF. The chain couples TRBV6-4 to TRBJ2-1; the D gene could be TRBD1 or TRBD2 (6 bases each). V was clipped by 2 bases and J by 6 bases, with 11 bases between them. CDR1 is MRHNA, CDR2 SNTAGT, per germline. CDR3 length equals 14 residues.

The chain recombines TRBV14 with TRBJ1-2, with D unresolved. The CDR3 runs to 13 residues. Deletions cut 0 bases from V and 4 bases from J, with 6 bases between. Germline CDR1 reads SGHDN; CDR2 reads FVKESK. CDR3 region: CASSQDVGYGYTF. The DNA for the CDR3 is TGTGCCAGCAGCCAAGACGTCGGCTATGGCTACACCTTC.

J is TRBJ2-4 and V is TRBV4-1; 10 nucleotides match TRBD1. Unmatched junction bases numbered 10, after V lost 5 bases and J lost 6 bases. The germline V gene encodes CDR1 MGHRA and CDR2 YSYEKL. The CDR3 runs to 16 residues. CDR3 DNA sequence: TGCGCCAGCAGCTACTCCGGGACAGGGGCGGGAAACATTCAGTACTTC. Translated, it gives CASSYSGTGAGNIQYF.